This TCR beta chain was obtained from a study of Graves' ophthalmopathy and Graves' hyperthyroidism. CDR3 regions of TCR beta were amplified from RNA transcripts. HTBI primers primed a first-round RT-PCR, and a second-round multiplex PCR followed. In TCRdb, the multiplex PCR reads were re-called with MiXCR into one record per CDR3 protein. Of 650,000 to 900,000 distinct CDR3 sequences listed, approximately 40% are singletons. The germline V gene encodes CDR1 ENHRY and CDR2 SYGVKD. CDR3 length equals 19 residues. Of note for this clonotype: What it binds is unknown. At one end the junction does not follow the germline gene, possibly because of a read error.

Ophthalmopathy was moderately-to-severely active, CAS at least 3, NOSPECS at least 4, lasting under 3 months. Study results and caveats: For separating ophthalmopathy from stable hyperthyroidism, a 13-signature model gave 87.88% sensitivity and approximately 80% specificity. The study's model predicted ophthalmopathy progression at roughly 69% sensitivity and about 72% specificity. Among thyroid clonotypes expanded above 0.001 frequency, most also appeared in blood.

This chain uses TRBV10-3 with TRBJ1-5; perhaps TRBD1 as D (6 bases). The TCR originated in an adult man with Graves' ophthalmopathy. The sample comprised peripheral blood. The CDR3 is CASNRFPKGGRASDQPQHF. In nucleotides, the CDR3 is TGTGCCAGCAACCGGTTCCCTAAAGGGGGGAGAGCTAGCGATCAGCCCCAGCATTTT.